Below, 30 T cell receptor beta chains from the same sample are listed, as sequenced in a study of T cells in localized non-small cell lung cancer. Method: immunoSEQ multiplex PCR; TCRdb's copy keeps in-frame clones and lacks some. This sample has under 15,000 clones; 84% occur once, and the top ten carry over 25%. Sequenced material: peripheral blood, taken before any cancer treatment. Receptor source: a male donor aged 60 or over with stage I squamous cell lung carcinoma.

V gene TRBV7-2 combines with J gene TRBJ2-5, with D unresolved. CDR1 and CDR2 from the germline V gene are SGHTA and FQGNSA. Trimming removed 1 base from V and 4 bases from J, with 10 bases in between. This CDR3 contains 14 residues. The CDR3 loop is CASSLGYLGETQYF. For the CDR3, the DNA is TGTGCCAGCAGCTTAGGTTACCTGGGAGAGACCCAGTACTTC.

This chain uses TRBV10-2 with TRBJ1-1, with D uncertain. The V end was cut by 3 bases, the J end by 1 base, with 6 bases between. The CDR3 is 13 amino acids. Germline CDR1 reads WSHSY; CDR2 reads SAAADI. CDR3 bases: TGCGCCAGCAGTGACCAGCCGAACACTGAAGCTTTCTTT. Its protein is CASSDQPNTEAFF.

CDR3 in DNA: TGTGCCAGCAGCTTGACAGGGCCAGATACGCAGTATTTT. This sequence encodes CASSLTGPDTQYF. The chain employs TRBV5-4 and TRBJ2-3; D is perhaps TRBD1 (6 bases). V lost 1 base and J 4 bases, leaving 7 bases between the germline ends. Per germline, CDR1 SGHNT and CDR2 YYREEE (reference sequence). This CDR3 spans 13 amino acids. The entire variable domain, with the rest obtained from reference TRBV5-4 and TRBJ2-3, is as follows: ETGVTQSPTHLIKTRGQQVTLRCSSQSGHNTVSWYQQALGQGPQFIFQYYREEENGRGNFPPRFSGLQFPNYSSELNVNALELDDSALYLCASSLTGPDTQYFGPGTRLTVL.

The rearrangement joins TRBV5-1 to TRBJ2-2; 9 positions agree with TRBD2. V gave up 3 bases and J gave up 7 bases; unmatched junction bases: 1. The CDR3 is made up of 13 amino acids. Germline V lookup: CDR1 SGHRS, CDR2 YFSETQ. The CDR3 loop is CASSSSGNGELFF. CDR3 sequence (DNA): TGCGCCAGCAGCTCTAGCGGGAACGGGGAGCTGTTTTTT.

The chain has TRBV5-1 and TRBJ2-7; D possibly uses TRBD1 or TRBD2 (5 bases each). Deletions cut 0 bases from V and 1 base from J, with 11 bases between. Germline V gene sequence: CDR1 SGHRS, CDR2 YFSETQ. The length of the CDR3 is 15 residues. The CDR3 region is CASSLGGPPSYEQYF. The CDR3, as DNA: TGCGCCAGCAGCTTGGGGGGACCCCCTTCCTACGAGCAGTACTTC.

This rearrangement joins TRBV7-9 to TRBJ2-7; 8 bases agree with TRBD2. The germline CDR1 and CDR2 sequences are SEHNR and FQNEAQ (reference sequence). The CDR3 length is 15 residues. Trimming cost V 2 bases and J 2 bases; bases outside gene matches: 5. The CDR3 DNA reads as TGTGCCAGCAGCTTAAGCGGGAGCGGTCCCTACGAGCAGTACTTC. Translation gives CASSLSGSGPYEQYF.

V usage is TRBV30 and J usage is TRBJ1-1; the D is unclear. CDR1 is GTSNPN, CDR2 SVGIG, per germline (reference sequence). Between the trimmed V and J ends, which lost 8 bases and 4 bases, there was a span of 14 bases. The CDR3 is 12 amino acids. CDR3 DNA sequence: TGTGCCCACGATACGGCGACCACTGAAGCTTTCTTT. This translates into CAHDTATTEAFF.

The V call is TRBV7-8, the J call TRBJ1-1, with a possible D match to TRBD1 (5 bases). Deletions cut 1 base from V and 4 bases from J, with 7 bases between. Germline-derived CDR1 and CDR2 are SGHVS and FQNEAQ. The CDR3 spans 13 residues. The CDR3 sequence is CASSLGRVTEAFF. The CDR3 region has the DNA TGTGCCAGCAGCTTAGGCAGGGTCACTGAAGCTTTCTTT.

The rearrangement uses TRBV15 and TRBJ2-5; D possibly corresponds to TRBD2 (7 bases). The germline CDR1 and CDR2 sequences are LNHNV and YYDKDF (reference sequence). V was clipped by 3 bases and J by 3 bases, with 11 bases between them. CDR3 length: 14 residues. Written as DNA, the CDR3 is TGTGCCACCAGCAGGGGGGGGCGGGAAGAGACCCAGTACTTC. Translated, it gives CATSRGGREETQYF.

V and J are TRBV19 and TRBJ1-5, with D unclear. The germline V gene has CDR1 LNHDA and CDR2 SQIVND (reference sequence). V gave up 3 bases and J gave up 2 bases, with 11 bases separating them. This CDR3 comprises 15 residues. The CDR3 reads CASSIIGSGNQPQHF. For the CDR3, the DNA is TGTGCCAGTAGTATCATAGGGTCGGGCAATCAGCCCCAGCATTTT.

The J gene is TRBJ2-7, the V gene TRBV5-3; 10 nucleotides line up with TRBD2. TRBV5-3 is labeled an ORF, and its function is uncertain. V dropped 5 bases and J dropped 2; count of bases not matched to a gene: 1. The CDR3 totals 13 residues. Here the CDR3 DNA reads TGTGCCAGAAGTAGCGGGAGGACCTACGAGCAGTACTTC. It encodes CARSSGRTYEQYF.

On this clone itself: The junction and the germline gene differ at one end; a read error may be behind it. The chain joins TRBV7-2 to TRBJ2-5; 7 nucleotides match TRBD2. This CDR3 region has 11 residues. Germline CDR1 reads SGHTA; CDR2 reads FQGNSA. As DNA, the CDR3 is TGTGCCAGCAGCTCAGCGGGACCTCCCAACTTC. Translation: CASSSAGPPNF.

The gene calls are TRBV6-1 and TRBJ1-3; no reliable D call. Trimming stripped 2 bases from V and 2 bases from J, with 4 bases between. The CDR3 loop spans 13 amino acids. CDR1 and CDR2 (germline): MNHNS, SASEGT. CDR3 bases: TGTGCCAGCAGTGAACAGGCTGGAAACACCATATATTTT. Translated: CASSEQAGNTIYF.

The rearrangement joins TRBV18 to TRBJ2-3; D is unclear. The CDR3 covers 15 residues. Trimming took off 4 bases at V and 5 bases at J, with 16 bases between the two ends. Per germline, CDR1 KGHSH and CDR2 LQKENI. CDR3 nucleotides: TGTGCCAGCTCACGAGCCTCGGCCTTAGGAGATACGCAGTATTTT. Translation: CASSRASALGDTQYF. Based on the CDR3 plus reference TRBV18 and TRBJ2-3, the full variable domain is NAGVMQNPRHLVRRRGQEARLRCSPMKGHSHVYWYRQLPEEGLKFMVYLQKENIIDESGMPKERFSAEFPKEGPSILRIQQVVRGDSAAYFCASSRASALGDTQYFGPGTRLTVL.

This clone appeared a single time. The J gene is TRBJ2-7, the V gene TRBV4-1; 9 bases fit TRBD1. This CDR3 has 15 residues. The junction had 7 bases not matched to a gene; V was cut back by 3 bases and J by 4 bases. Germline V gene sequence: CDR1 MGHRA, CDR2 YSYEKL. The DNA of the CDR3 is TGCGCCAGCAGCCAGTCGGGACAGGGCCATTACGAGCAGTACTTC. Protein sequence: CASSQSGQGHYEQYF.

The chain employs TRBV25-1 and TRBJ2-2, with D possibly being TRBD1 (5 bases). The ends were cut back, 8 bases at V and 5 bases at J, with 15 bases in the middle. Germline values: CDR1 MGHDK, CDR2 SYGVNS. The CDR3 loop spans 14 amino acids. The CDR3 DNA is TGTGCCAGCCAAGGGGCAGATATAACCGGGGAGCTGTTTTTT. Translating it yields CASQGADITGELFF.

The V and J genes are TRBV27 and TRBJ2-2; D assignment may be TRBD1 or TRBD2 (5 bases each). CDR1 is MNHEY and CDR2 is SMNVEV in the germline V gene (reference sequence). CDR3 length: 12 amino acids. Trimming cost V 2 bases and J 7 bases, with 5 bases left between them. The CDR3 DNA reads as TGTGCCAGCAGTTTAGGGGGCGGGGAGCTGTTTTTT. This gives the protein CASSLGGGELFF.

This clone turned up a few times. V gene TRBV11-2 combines with J gene TRBJ1-2; possible D gene TRBD1, 5 bases. The CDR3 sequence is 15 residues long. CDR1 is SGHAT and CDR2 is FQNNGV in the germline V gene. Between the trimmed V and J ends, which lost 1 base and 2 bases, there was a span of 11 bases. The CDR3 DNA sequence: TGTGCCAGCAGCTTAGGGGAGGGACCGAACTATGGCTACACCTTC. This sequence encodes CASSLGEGPNYGYTF.

The CDR3 spells CAISDPLREGATDTQYF. The DNA of the CDR3 is TGTGCCATCAGTGACCCCTTGCGGGAAGGTGCCACAGATACGCAGTATTTT. The chain links TRBV10-3 to TRBJ2-3; perhaps TRBD2 as D (6 bases). The ends were cut back, 3 bases at V and 2 bases at J, with 18 bases in the middle. Germline lookup yields CDR1 ENHRY and CDR2 SYGVKD. This CDR3 contains 17 residues.

The J gene is TRBJ2-3, the V gene TRBV28; D ambiguous. Germline V gene lookup returns CDR1 MDHEN and CDR2 SYDVKM. The CDR3 is 13 residues long. The V end was cut by 5 bases, the J end by 2 bases, with 8 bases between. The CDR3 coding sequence is TGTGCCAGCAGTCCCCAAAACACAGATACGCAGTATTTT. This codes for CASSPQNTDTQYF.

The rearrangement joins TRBV11-2 to TRBJ2-1; 9 bases fit TRBD2. Trimming took 8 bases from V and 5 from J; bases not matched to a gene: 1. The CDR3 loop spans 12 amino acids. CDR1 and CDR2 from the germline V gene are SGHAT and FQNNGV. The CDR3 protein is CASGGRDNEQFF. In nucleotides, the CDR3 is TGTGCCAGCGGCGGGAGGGACAATGAGCAGTTCTTC.

V usage is TRBV7-9 and J usage is TRBJ2-7, with D uncertain. Germline CDR1 is SEHNR and CDR2 is FQNEAQ (reference sequence). Trimming stripped 3 bases from V and 4 bases from J, with 7 bases between. The CDR3 consists of 12 residues. In DNA form, the CDR3 reads TGTGCCAGCAGCTTTAAACAGTACGAGCAGTACTTC. Amino acid sequence: CASSFKQYEQYF.

The chain joins TRBV7-9 to TRBJ1-5; TRBD1 is a possible D gene (6 bases). The germline CDR1 and CDR2 sequences are SEHNR and FQNEAQ (reference sequence). The CDR3 covers 14 residues. V lost 1 base to trimming and J lost 2 bases, with 6 bases between them. The CDR3 DNA reads TGTGCCAGCAGCTTAGACAGGGGCAATCAGCCCCAGCATTTT. Its translation: CASSLDRGNQPQHF.

The rearrangement uses TRBV19 and TRBJ2-1, with a tentative D call TRBD2 (6 bases). This CDR3 contains 16 residues. Germline CDR1 reads LNHDA; CDR2 reads SQIVND (reference sequence). V was pared by 5 bases and J by 0 bases, with 14 bases between. The CDR3 here is CASSYGTALSYNEQFF. Written as DNA, the CDR3 is TGTGCCAGTAGTTATGGGACTGCCCTCTCCTACAATGAGCAGTTCTTC.

The rearrangement links TRBV4-1 to TRBJ2-7; maybe TRBD2 (5 bases). Germline-derived CDR1 and CDR2 are MGHRA and YSYEKL. This CDR3 spans 15 amino acids. Deletions cut 2 bases from V and 0 bases from J, with 11 bases between. DNA for the CDR3: TGCGCCAGCAGCCAAATAGCGTCCAGCTCCTACGAGCAGTACTTC. Amino acids: CASSQIASSSYEQYF.

This rearrangement joins TRBV25-1 to TRBJ2-1; D is possibly TRBD1 (6 bases). The CDR3 is made up of 14 amino acids. Germline V gives CDR1 MGHDK, CDR2 SYGVNS. Trimming left V 7 bases short and J 5 bases short, with 15 bases between. For the CDR3, the DNA is TGTGCCAGCATGGAGGACAGAAAAAACAATGAGCAGTTCTTC. This codes for CASMEDRKNNEQFF.

This CDR3 reads CASSLGDRGVNEQFF. The CDR3 DNA follows: TGTGCCAGCAGCTTGGGGGACAGGGGAGTGAATGAGCAGTTCTTC. The chain combines TRBV5-4 with TRBJ2-1; 10 bases line up with TRBD1. Germline lookup yields CDR1 SGHNT and CDR2 YYREEE (reference sequence). V lost 0 bases and J lost 7; bases outside the gene matches: 4. CDR3 size: 15 residues. Full variable domain (missing parts from reference TRBV5-4 and TRBJ2-1): ETGVTQSPTHLIKTRGQQVTLRCSSQSGHNTVSWYQQALGQGPQFIFQYYREEENGRGNFPPRFSGLQFPNYSSELNVNALELDDSALYLCASSLGDRGVNEQFFGPGTRLTVL.

The table lists this clone with a count of one. The V call is TRBV6-6, the J call TRBJ1-2; D gene uncertain. The V gene lost 0 bases and the J gene lost 11 bases, with 13 bases spanning the gap. The CDR3 contains 13 residues. CDR1 is MNHNY, CDR2 SVGAGI, per germline (reference sequence). CDR3 region: CASSYSSLSTYTF. As DNA, the CDR3 is TGTGCCAGCAGTTACTCATCCCTCTCAACTTACACCTTC.

This chain's CDR3 is CASSLNSGANTGELFF. CDR3 DNA: TGTGCCAGCAGCTTGAATAGCGGTGCGAACACCGGGGAGCTGTTTTTT. This chain uses TRBV11-2 with TRBJ2-2; weak D call: TRBD2 (6 bases). Per the germline V gene, CDR1 is SGHAT and CDR2 is FQNNGV. V dropped 3 bases and J dropped 0 bases, with 11 bases sitting between them. CDR3 length: 16 residues.

This clone was seen more than once but under ten times. The chain has TRBV2 and TRBJ2-7; TRBD2 might be the D (5 bases). Germline CDR1 SNHLY, CDR2 FYNNEI. V lost 4 bases and J lost 0, with 10 bases in between. The CDR3 loop spans 14 amino acids. In DNA, the CDR3 is TGTGCCAGCAGTGTAGAAGGGAGCTCCTACGAGCAGTACTTC. Protein sequence: CASSVEGSSYEQYF.